This TCR beta chain comes out of a study of technical replicates of blood from a few donors. Clones were sequenced by immunoSEQ multiplex PCR, and TCRdb holds only the in-frame ones, with some missing. The repertoire consists of approximately 70,000 clones, with less than 98% occurring once and the leading ten covering around 0.29%. The germline CDR1 and CDR2 sequences are MNHEY and SMNVEV (reference sequence). The CDR3 extends over 13 amino acids. V shed 4 bases and J shed 3 bases, with 6 bases lying between them. This clonotype was sampled from a human donor in good health. The chain carries TRBV27 and TRBJ2-2, with D hard to call. Sequenced sample: T cells isolated from PBMCs. The DNA of the CDR3 is TGTGCCAGCAGTTACAGCTACACCGGGGAGCTGTTTTTT. Its translation is CASSYSYTGELFF.